These 2 T cell receptor beta chains were all obtained from the same sample, sequenced in a study of glioma-infiltrating T cells after dendritic cell vaccination. Described time point: after dendritic cell vaccination, including at tumor progression/relapse. Some clones are missing from TCRdb's copy, which holds only in-frame ones; the method was immunoSEQ multiplex PCR. Altogether about 100,000 clones are present, 80% being singletons, with the ten largest covering about 5.5%. Sequenced here: blood, sampled after dendritic cell vaccination. These receptor sequences come from a human donor with glioblastoma.

V gene TRBV7-2 combines with J gene TRBJ2-5, with 8 bases lining up with TRBD1. The V gene end was trimmed by 5 bases and the J gene end by 1 base; junction bases not matched to a gene: 3. CDR3 length: 14 residues. Germline V lookup: CDR1 SGHTA, CDR2 FQGNSA. The CDR3 DNA is TGTGCCAGCAGCGTGGACAGGGTCCAAGAGACCCAGTACTTC. Protein sequence: CASSVDRVQETQYF.

The J gene is TRBJ2-7, the V gene TRBV29-1, with 9 bases aligning to TRBD1. The CDR3 runs to 17 residues. V shed 3 bases, J shed 3 bases, and the junction held 15 bases outside the gene matches. Germline V gene sequence: CDR1 SQVTM, CDR2 ANQGSEA. Here the CDR3 DNA reads TGCAGCGTTGAGGCCAGAAGCCGGGACAGGGATGTCTACGAGCAGTACTTC. Residues: CSVEARSRDRDVYEQYF.